The text below deals with one TCR beta chain. Its antigen is unknown. The entry originates in a study of graft-versus-host responses after intestinal transplantation. Study in general: Tacrolimus plus steroids were given to all recipients for approximately three years, preceded by anti-thymocyte globulin induction. Whole-study results and caveats: GvH clones were identified in recipient marrow, with some first appearing in ileum or blood.

The CDR3 runs to 12 residues. Trimming left V 6 bases short and J 7 bases short, with 13 bases between. In germline, CDR1 is LNHDA, CDR2 SQIVND (reference sequence). Repertoires were generated with immunoSEQ multiplex PCR, while TCRdb's copy carries only in-frame clones and drops some. The table records roughly 99,000 clones, 85% to 95% of them present only once. The source was unstimulated CD8+ T cells sorted from spleen or lymph node cells, collected before transplant. The TCR originated in a human donor who was the organ donor for an intestinal transplant. This chain links TRBV19 with TRBJ2-7; D might be TRBD1 (6 bases). The CDR3 DNA is TGTGCCAGTAGCCCACAGGGTCGGGAGCAGTACTTC. It is translated as CASSPQGREQYF.